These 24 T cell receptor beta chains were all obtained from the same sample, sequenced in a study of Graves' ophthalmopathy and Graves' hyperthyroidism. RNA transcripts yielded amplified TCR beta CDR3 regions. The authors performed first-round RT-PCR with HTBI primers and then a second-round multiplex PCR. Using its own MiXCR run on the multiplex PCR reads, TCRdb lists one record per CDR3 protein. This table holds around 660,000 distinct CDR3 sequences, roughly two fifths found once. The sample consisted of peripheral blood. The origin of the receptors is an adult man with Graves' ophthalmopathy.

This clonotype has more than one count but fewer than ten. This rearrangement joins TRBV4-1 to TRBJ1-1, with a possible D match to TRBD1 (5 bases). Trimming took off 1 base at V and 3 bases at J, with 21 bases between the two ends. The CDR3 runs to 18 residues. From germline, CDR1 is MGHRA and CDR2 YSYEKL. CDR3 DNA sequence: TGCGCCAGCAGCCAAGTGGGGCTGACACGCCGGGCGGACACTGAAGCTTTCTTT. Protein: CASSQVGLTRRADTEAFF.

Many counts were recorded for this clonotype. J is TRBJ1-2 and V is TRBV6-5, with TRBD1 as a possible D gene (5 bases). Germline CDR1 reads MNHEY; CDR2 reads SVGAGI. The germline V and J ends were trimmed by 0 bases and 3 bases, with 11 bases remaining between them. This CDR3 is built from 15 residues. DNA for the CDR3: TGTGCCAGCAGTTACTCACGGGGACTGGACTATGGCTACACCTTC. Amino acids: CASSYSRGLDYGYTF.

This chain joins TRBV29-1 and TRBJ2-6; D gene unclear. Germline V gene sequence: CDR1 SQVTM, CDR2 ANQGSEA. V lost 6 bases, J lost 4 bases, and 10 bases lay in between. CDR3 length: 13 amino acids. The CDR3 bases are TGCAGCGTAGGAGCAACAGGGGCCAACGTCCTGACTTTC. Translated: CSVGATGANVLTF.

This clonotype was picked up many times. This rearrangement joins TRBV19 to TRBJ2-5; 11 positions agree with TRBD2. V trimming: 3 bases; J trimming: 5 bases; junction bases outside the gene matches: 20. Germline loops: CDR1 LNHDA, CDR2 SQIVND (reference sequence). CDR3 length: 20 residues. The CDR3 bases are TGTGCCAGTAGTATGTCGTCGGTGGGACTAGCGGTCCCAGGCGGGGAGACCCAGTACTTC. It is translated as CASSMSSVGLAVPGGETQYF.

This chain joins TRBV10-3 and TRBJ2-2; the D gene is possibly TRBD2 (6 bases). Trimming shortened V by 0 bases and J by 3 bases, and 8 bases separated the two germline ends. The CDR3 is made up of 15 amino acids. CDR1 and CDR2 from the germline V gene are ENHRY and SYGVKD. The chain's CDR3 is CAISESGGDTGELFF. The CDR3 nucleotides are TGTGCCATCAGTGAGTCGGGCGGGGACACCGGGGAGCTGTTTTTT.

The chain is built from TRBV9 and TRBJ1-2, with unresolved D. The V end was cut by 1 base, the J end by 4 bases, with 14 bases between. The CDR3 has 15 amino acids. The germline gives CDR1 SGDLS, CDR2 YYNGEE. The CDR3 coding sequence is TGTGCCAGCAGCGTATTAGAGGTGGCCTCCTATGGCTACACCTTC. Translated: CASSVLEVASYGYTF. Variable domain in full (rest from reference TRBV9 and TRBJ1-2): DSGVTQTPKHLITATGQRVTLRCSPRSGDLSVYWYQQSLDQGLQFLIQYYNGEERAKGNILERFSAQQFPDLHSELNLSSLELGDSALYFCASSVLEVASYGYTFGSGTRLTVV.

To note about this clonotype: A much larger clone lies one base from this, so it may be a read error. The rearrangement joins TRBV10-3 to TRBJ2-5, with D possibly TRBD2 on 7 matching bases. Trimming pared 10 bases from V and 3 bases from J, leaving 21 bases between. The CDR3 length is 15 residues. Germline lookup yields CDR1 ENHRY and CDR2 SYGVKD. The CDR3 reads CASGLPVGGEETQYF. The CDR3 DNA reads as TGTGCCAGCGGCCTCCCGGTAGGGGGGGAAGAGACCCAGTACTTC.

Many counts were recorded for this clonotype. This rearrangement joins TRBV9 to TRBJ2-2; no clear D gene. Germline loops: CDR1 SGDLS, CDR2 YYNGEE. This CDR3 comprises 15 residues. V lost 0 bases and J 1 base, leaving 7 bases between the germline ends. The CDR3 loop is CASSVVRRNTGELFF. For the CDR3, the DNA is TGTGCCAGCAGCGTAGTCCGGAGGAACACCGGGGAGCTGTTTTTT.

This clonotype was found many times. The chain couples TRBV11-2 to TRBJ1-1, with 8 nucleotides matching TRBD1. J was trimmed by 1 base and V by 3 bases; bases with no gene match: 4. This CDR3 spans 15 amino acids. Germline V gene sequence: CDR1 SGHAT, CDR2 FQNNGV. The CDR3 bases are TGTGCCAGCAGCTTTGGACAGGGCGGGAACACTGAAGCTTTCTTT. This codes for CASSFGQGGNTEAFF.

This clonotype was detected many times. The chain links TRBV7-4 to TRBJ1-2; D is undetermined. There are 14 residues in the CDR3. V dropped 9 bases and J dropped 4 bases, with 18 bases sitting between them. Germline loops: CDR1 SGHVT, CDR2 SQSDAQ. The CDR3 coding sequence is TGTGCCAGGACTCCGAGCAGGCCAACCTATGGCTACACCTTC. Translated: CARTPSRPTYGYTF.

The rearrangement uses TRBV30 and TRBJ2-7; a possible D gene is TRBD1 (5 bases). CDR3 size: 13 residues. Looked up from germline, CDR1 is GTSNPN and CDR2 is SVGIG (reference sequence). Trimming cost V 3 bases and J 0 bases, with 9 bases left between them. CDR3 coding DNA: TGTGCCTGGAGCGACAGCCCCTCCTACGAGCAGTACTTC. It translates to CAWSDSPSYEQYF.

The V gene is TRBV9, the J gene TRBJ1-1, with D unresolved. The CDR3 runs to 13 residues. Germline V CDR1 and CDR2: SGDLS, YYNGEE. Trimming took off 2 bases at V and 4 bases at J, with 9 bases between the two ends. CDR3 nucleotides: TGTGCCAGCAGCGTGAGGTTGGGCACTGAAGCTTTCTTT. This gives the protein CASSVRLGTEAFF.

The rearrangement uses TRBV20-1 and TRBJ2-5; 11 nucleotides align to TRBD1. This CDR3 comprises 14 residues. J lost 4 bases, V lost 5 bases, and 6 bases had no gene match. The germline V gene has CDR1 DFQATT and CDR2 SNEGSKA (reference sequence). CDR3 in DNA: TGCAGTGCTCGCCGGACAGGGGGCTTAGAGACCCAGTACTTC. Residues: CSARRTGGLETQYF.

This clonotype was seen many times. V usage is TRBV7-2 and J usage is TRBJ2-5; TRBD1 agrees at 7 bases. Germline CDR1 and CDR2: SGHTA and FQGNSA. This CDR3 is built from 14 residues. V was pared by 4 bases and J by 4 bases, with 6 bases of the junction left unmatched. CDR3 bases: TGTGCCAGCAGCTCCCAGGGGGTCCTAGAGACCCAGTACTTC. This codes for CASSSQGVLETQYF.

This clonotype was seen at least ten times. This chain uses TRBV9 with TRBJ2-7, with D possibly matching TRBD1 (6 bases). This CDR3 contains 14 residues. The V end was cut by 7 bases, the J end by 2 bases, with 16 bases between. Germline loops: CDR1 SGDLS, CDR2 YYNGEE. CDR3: CASASTGDTYEQYF. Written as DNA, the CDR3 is TGTGCCAGCGCATCGACAGGCGACACCTACGAGCAGTACTTC.

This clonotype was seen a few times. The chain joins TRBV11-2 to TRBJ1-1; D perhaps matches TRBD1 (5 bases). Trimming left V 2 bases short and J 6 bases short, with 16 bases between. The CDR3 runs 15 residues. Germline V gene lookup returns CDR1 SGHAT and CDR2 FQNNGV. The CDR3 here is CASSLRDRAGSEAFF. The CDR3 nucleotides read TGTGCCAGCAGCTTAAGGGATAGGGCAGGGTCTGAAGCTTTCTTT. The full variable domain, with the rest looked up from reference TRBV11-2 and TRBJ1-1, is EAGVAQSPRYKIIEKRQSVAFWCNPISGHATLYWYQQILGQGPKLLIQFQNNGVVDDSQLPKDRFSAERLKGVDSTLKIQPAKLEDSAVYLCASSLRDRAGSEAFFGQGTRLTVV.

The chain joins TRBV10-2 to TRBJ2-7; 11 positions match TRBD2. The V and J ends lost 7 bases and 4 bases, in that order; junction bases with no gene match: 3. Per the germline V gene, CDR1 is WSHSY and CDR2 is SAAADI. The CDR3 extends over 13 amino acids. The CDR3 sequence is CASMTSGIYEQYF. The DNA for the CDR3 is TGCGCCAGCATGACTAGCGGGATTTACGAGCAGTACTTC.

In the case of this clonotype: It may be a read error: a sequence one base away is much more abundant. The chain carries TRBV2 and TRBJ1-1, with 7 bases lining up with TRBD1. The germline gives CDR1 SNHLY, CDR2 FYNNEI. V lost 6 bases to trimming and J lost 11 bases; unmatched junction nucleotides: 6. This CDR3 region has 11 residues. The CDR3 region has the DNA TGTGCCAGCAGAGGGGGCGAGGCGGCTTTCTTT. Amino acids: CASRGGEAAFF. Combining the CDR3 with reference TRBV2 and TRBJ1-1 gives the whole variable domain EPEVTQTPSHQVTQMGQEVILRCVPISNHLYFYWYRQILGQKVEFLVSFYNNEISEKSEIFDDQFSVERPDGSNFTLKIRSTKLEDSAMYFCASRGGEAAFFGQGTRLTVV.

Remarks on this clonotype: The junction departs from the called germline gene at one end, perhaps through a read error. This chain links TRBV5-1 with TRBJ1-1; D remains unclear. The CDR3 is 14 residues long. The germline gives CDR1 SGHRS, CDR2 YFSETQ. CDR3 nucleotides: TGTGCCAGCAGCTTATGGCCGCAGAGCGCTGAAGCTTTCTTT. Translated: CASSLWPQSAEAFF.

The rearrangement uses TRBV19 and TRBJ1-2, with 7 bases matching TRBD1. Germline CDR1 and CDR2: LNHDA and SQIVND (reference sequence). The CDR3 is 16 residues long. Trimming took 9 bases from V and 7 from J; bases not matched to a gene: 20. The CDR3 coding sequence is TGTGCCAGCAGGTTTCGTGGCCAGGGGGAAGACAGTGGCTACACCTTC. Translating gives CASRFRGQGEDSGYTF.

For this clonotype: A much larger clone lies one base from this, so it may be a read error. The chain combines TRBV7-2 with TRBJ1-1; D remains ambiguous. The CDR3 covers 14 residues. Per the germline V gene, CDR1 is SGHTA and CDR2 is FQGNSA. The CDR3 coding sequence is TGTGCCAACAGCTTAGTAAGGTTGAACACTGAAGCTTTCTTT. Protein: CANSLVRLNTEAFF.

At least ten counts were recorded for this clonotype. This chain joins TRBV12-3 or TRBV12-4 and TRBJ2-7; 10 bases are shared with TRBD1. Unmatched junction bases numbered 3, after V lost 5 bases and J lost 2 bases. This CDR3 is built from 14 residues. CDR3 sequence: CASSRQGATYEQYF. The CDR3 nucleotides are TGTGCCAGCAGTAGACAGGGGGCTACCTACGAGCAGTACTTC.

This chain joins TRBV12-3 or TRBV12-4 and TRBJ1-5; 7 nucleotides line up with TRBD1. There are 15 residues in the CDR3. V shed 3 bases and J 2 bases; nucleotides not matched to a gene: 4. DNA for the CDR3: TGTGCCAGCAGTTTCAGGGGGGATGGCAATCAGCCCCAGCATTTT. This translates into CASSFRGDGNQPQHF.

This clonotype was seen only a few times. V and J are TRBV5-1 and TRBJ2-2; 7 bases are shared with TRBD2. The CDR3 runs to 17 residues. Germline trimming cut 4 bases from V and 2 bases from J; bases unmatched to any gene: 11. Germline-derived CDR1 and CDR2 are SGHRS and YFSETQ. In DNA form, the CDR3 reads TGCGCCAGCAGCGTGAGACTAGCTCCAGGTAACACCGGGGAGCTGTTTTTT. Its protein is CASSVRLAPGNTGELFF.